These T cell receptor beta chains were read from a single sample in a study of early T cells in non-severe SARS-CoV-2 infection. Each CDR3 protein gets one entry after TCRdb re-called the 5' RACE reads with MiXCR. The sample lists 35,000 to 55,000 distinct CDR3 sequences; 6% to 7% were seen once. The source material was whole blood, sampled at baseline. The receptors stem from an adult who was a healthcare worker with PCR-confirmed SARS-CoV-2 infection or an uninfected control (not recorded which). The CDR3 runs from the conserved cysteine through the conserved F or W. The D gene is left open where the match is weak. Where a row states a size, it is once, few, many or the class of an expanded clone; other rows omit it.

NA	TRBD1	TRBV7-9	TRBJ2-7	CASSLAAGGFYEQYF	TGTGCCAGCAGCTTAGCTGCAGGGGGCTTCTACGAGCAGTACTTC
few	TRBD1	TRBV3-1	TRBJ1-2	CASSQAGTGYGYTF	TGTGCCAGCAGCCAAGCCGGGACAGGTTATGGCTACACCTTC
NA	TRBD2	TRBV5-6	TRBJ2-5	CASSPVGRAGVGQETQYF	TGTGCCAGCAGCCCTGTCGGGAGGGCGGGAGTGGGTCAAGAGACCCAGTACTTC
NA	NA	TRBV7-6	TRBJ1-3	CASSLGVLPSSGNTIYF	TGTGCCAGCAGCTTAGGGGTACTCCCGAGCTCTGGAAACACCATATATTTT
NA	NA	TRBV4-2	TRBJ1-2	CASSQTESGVNYGYTF	TGTGCCAGCAGCCAAACAGAAAGTGGAGTCAACTATGGCTACACCTTC
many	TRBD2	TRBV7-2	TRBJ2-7	CASNSPREPYEQYF	TGTGCCAGCAACAGTCCGCGGGAGCCCTACGAGCAGTACTTC
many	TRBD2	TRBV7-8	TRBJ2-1	CASSLAGLDRAGAGEQFF	TGTGCCAGCAGCTTAGCCGGACTTGACCGGGCGGGAGCTGGTGAGCAGTTCTTC
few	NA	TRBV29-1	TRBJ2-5	CSVETSWDQYF	TGCAGCGTTGAAACTAGTTGGGACCAGTACTTC
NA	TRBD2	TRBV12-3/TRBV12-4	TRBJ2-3	CASSLDGGATDTQYF	TGTGCCAGCAGTTTAGACGGGGGGGCCACAGATACGCAGTATTTT
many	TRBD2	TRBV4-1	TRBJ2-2	CASRTSGSVIENTGELFF	TGCGCCAGCAGAACTAGCGGGAGTGTTATCGAGAACACCGGGGAGCTGTTTTTT
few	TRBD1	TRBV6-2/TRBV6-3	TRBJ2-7	CASRSQGYEQYF	TGTGCCAGCAGGTCACAGGGGTACGAGCAGTACTTC
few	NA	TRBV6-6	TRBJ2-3	CASSDRRADTQYF	TGTGCCAGCAGCGACAGGAGGGCAGATACGCAGTATTTT
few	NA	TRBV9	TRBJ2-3	CASSVASVGTGDTQYF	TGTGCCAGCAGCGTAGCCTCCGTGGGTACCGGAGATACGCAGTATTTT